This TCR beta chain was recorded in a study of control samples from healthy donors and cancer patients. This CDR3 has 15 residues. CDR1 is MDHEN, CDR2 SYDVKM, per germline. V was clipped by 5 bases and J by 7 bases, with 18 bases between them. The table came from immunoSEQ multiplex PCR; TCRdb's copy has only in-frame clones and leaves some out. Among 150,000 to 200,000 clones listed, nearly 90% were seen once. The chain uses TRBV28 and TRBJ1-5, with D maybe TRBD1 (5 bases). This receptor was taken from a woman aged 50 to 60 in good health. The source material was blood. For the CDR3, the DNA is TGTGCCAGCAGTCCGCCGGACATCGGAGGGCAGCCCCAGCATTTT. Its translation: CASSPPDIGGQPQHF. The full variable domain, in which reference TRBV28 and TRBJ1-5 provide the parts outside the CDR3, is DVKVTQSSRYLVKRTGEKVFLECVQDMDHENMFWYRQDPGLGLRLIYFSYDVKMKEKGDIPEGYSVSREKKERFSLILESASTNQTSMYLCASSPPDIGGQPQHFGDGTRLSIL.